Shown below are 22 T cell receptor beta chains from a single sample sequenced in a study of blood T cell repertoires in COVID-19. Libraries were prepared by immunoSEQ multiplex PCR; TCRdb keeps only in-frame clonotypes and omits some of them. The top ten clones hold roughly 45% of a sample with approximately 89,000 clones, over 65% of them seen once. Sequencing used peripheral blood. The source of these receptors is a human donor in a cohort sampled during active COVID-19.

V usage is TRBV7-8 and J usage is TRBJ2-5; the D gene is possibly TRBD2 (5 bases). Trimming left V 3 bases short and J 4 bases short, with 12 bases between. Germline assignment: CDR1 SGHVS and CDR2 FQNEAQ. The CDR3 totals 14 residues. The CDR3 here is CASSFRTVAETQYF. CDR3 nucleotides: TGTGCCAGCAGCTTCCGGACTGTTGCAGAGACCCAGTACTTC.

This clone was observed once. The chain has TRBV18 and TRBJ2-3; 7 bases agree with TRBD1. V shed 4 bases, J shed 2 bases, and the junction held 6 bases outside the gene matches. The germline CDR1 and CDR2 sequences are KGHSH and LQKENI. CDR3 length: 15 amino acids. CDR3 amino acids: CASSQNRGSTDTQYF. Here the CDR3 DNA reads TGTGCCAGCTCACAAAACAGGGGCTCCACAGATACGCAGTATTTT.

CDR3 nucleotides: TGTGCCAGCAGCAGACAGTACAATGAGCAGTTCTTC. Translating it yields CASSRQYNEQFF. V usage is TRBV7-2 and J usage is TRBJ2-1; D may be TRBD1 (5 bases). V was pared by 5 bases and J by 4 bases, with 6 bases between. Germline V gene data show CDR1 as SGHTA and CDR2 as FQGNSA. This CDR3 region has 12 residues.

V and J are TRBV28 and TRBJ2-7, with 8 bases identical to TRBD1. Germline V lookup: CDR1 MDHEN, CDR2 SYDVKM. With V trimmed by 2 bases and J by 0 bases, 12 bases remained unmatched. The CDR3 extends over 18 amino acids. CDR3 bases: TGTGCCAGCAGTTTAGGGGCCTGGCAGGACAGGGACTCCTACGAGCAGTACTTC. It yields the protein CASSLGAWQDRDSYEQYF.

J is TRBJ2-7 and V is TRBV6-5, with a weak D call TRBD1 (5 bases). This CDR3 has 11 amino acids. Trimming stripped 7 bases from V and 4 bases from J, with 8 bases between. Germline V gene data show CDR1 as MNHEY and CDR2 as SVGAGI. Here the CDR3 reads CASIRGYEQYF. As DNA, the CDR3 is TGTGCCAGCATAAGGGGATACGAGCAGTACTTC.

The gene calls are TRBV6-5 and TRBJ2-7; 9 bases line up with TRBD1. V was clipped by 6 bases and J by 1 base; unmatched bases: 7. This CDR3 contains 15 residues. Germline V gene lookup returns CDR1 MNHEY and CDR2 SVGAGI. CDR3 protein: CASRTGQGGSYEQYF. As DNA, the CDR3 is TGTGCCAGCAGAACGGGACAGGGAGGGTCCTACGAGCAGTACTTC.

The chain recombines TRBV28 with TRBJ2-7; 7 bases fit TRBD1. The V segment lost 10 bases and the J segment 7 bases; nucleotides outside the gene matches: 7. The CDR3 contains 11 residues. The V gene's germline CDR1 is MDHEN and CDR2 SYDVKM. This chain's CDR3 is CATTDRREQYF. As DNA, the CDR3 is TGTGCCACCACGGACAGGCGGGAGCAGTACTTC. Filled out from reference TRBV28 and TRBJ2-7, the complete variable domain reads DVKVTQSSRYLVKRTGEKVFLECVQDMDHENMFWYRQDPGLGLRLIYFSYDVKMKEKGDIPEGYSVSREKKERFSLILESASTNQTSMYLCATTDRREQYFGPGTRLTVT.

The table lists this clone with a count of one. The V call is TRBV6-5, the J call TRBJ1-6, with 9 bases identical to TRBD1. There are 14 residues in the CDR3. With 6 bases clipped from V and 7 bases from J, the junction kept 4 bases outside the gene matches. CDR1 and CDR2 (germline): MNHEY, SVGAGI. The CDR3 sequence: CASRGQGPNSPLHF. The CDR3 nucleotides read TGTGCCAGCAGGGGACAGGGTCCGAATTCACCCCTCCACTTT.

The chain is built from TRBV28 and TRBJ2-2, with a weak D call TRBD2 (6 bases). CDR1 and CDR2 (germline): MDHEN, SYDVKM. Trimming shortened V by 4 bases and J by 2 bases, and 11 bases separated the two germline ends. This CDR3 has 15 amino acids. The CDR3, as DNA: TGTGCCAGCAGTTCAGATAGCGGTAACACCGGGGAGCTGTTTTTT. This codes for CASSSDSGNTGELFF.

This rearrangement joins TRBV5-1 to TRBJ2-3; the D is unclear. The germline V gene encodes CDR1 SGHRS and CDR2 YFSETQ. The CDR3 extends over 13 amino acids. The V gene lost 4 bases and the J gene lost 1 base, with 7 bases spanning the gap. CDR3 coding DNA: TGCGCCAGCAGCGACGGAGGCACAGATACGCAGTATTTT. It specifies CASSDGGTDTQYF.

There are many counts of this clone. This chain links TRBV4-3 with TRBJ2-7; 12 bases fit TRBD2. Losses at the gene ends were 4 bases for V and 1 base for J; bases not matched to a gene: 5. The V gene's germline CDR1 is LGHNA and CDR2 YSLEER. CDR3 length: 16 amino acids. The CDR3 nucleotides read TGCGCCAGCAGCCGAGAGACTAGCGGGAGTTCCTACGAGCAGTACTTC. Amino acids: CASSRETSGSSYEQYF.

The chain joins TRBV5-6 to TRBJ2-1; 8 nucleotides agree with TRBD2. With 3 bases clipped from V and 6 bases from J, the junction kept 8 bases outside the gene matches. Germline V gene data show CDR1 as SGHDT and CDR2 as YYEEEE. The CDR3 extends over 15 amino acids. CDR3 residues: CASSYPGGAGNEQFF. CDR3 in DNA: TGTGCCAGCAGCTACCCGGGAGGGGCGGGCAATGAGCAGTTCTTC.

V is TRBV18 and J is TRBJ1-5; 7 bases fit TRBD1. The CDR3 runs to 16 residues. CDR1 KGHSH and CDR2 LQKENI come from the germline V gene. Losses at the gene ends were 6 bases for V and 3 bases for J; bases not matched to a gene: 11. CDR3 sequence reads: CASSPRAGTDNQPQHF. The CDR3 bases are TGTGCCAGCTCGCCAAGGGCCGGGACAGACAATCAGCCCCAGCATTTT.

V and J are TRBV11-3 and TRBJ2-7; D may be TRBD2 (5 bases). The germline gives CDR1 SGHNT, CDR2 YENEEA. Trimming pared 5 bases from V and 4 bases from J, leaving 18 bases between. The CDR3 is 15 residues long. CDR3 sequence (DNA): TGTGCCAGCAGCCCCGATGTCGGCGGGCAATACGAGCAGTACTTC. Its translation is CASSPDVGGQYEQYF.

V and J are TRBV19 and TRBJ2-5; the match to TRBD1 covers 7 bases. J gave up 5 bases and V 1 base, and 16 bases lay outside the gene matches. Germline V CDR1 and CDR2: LNHDA, SQIVND (reference sequence). CDR3 length: 18 residues. This chain's CDR3 is CASSIVATGSTTGETQYF. The CDR3 coding sequence is TGTGCCAGTAGTATAGTAGCGACAGGGTCTACCACGGGGGAGACCCAGTACTTC.

This clone showed up just once. The rearrangement joins TRBV5-1 to TRBJ1-4; no clear D gene. V was clipped by 2 bases and J by 4 bases, with 9 bases between them. Germline CDR1 reads SGHRS; CDR2 reads YFSETQ. The CDR3 sequence is 14 residues long. Written as DNA, the CDR3 is TGCGCCAGCAGCTTATGGCAGGATAATGAAAAACTGTTTTTT. Its protein is CASSLWQDNEKLFF.

This clone has a single count. The chain links TRBV28 to TRBJ2-7, with D possibly matching TRBD2 (7 bases). V gave up 10 bases and J gave up 5 bases, with 15 bases separating them. CDR1 MDHEN and CDR2 SYDVKM come from the germline V gene. CDR3 size: 12 residues. The CDR3 reads CATWGGAHEQYF. For the CDR3, the DNA is TGTGCCACCTGGGGGGGGGCCCACGAGCAGTACTTC.

The gene calls are TRBV18 and TRBJ1-3, with D unclear. This CDR3 contains 13 residues. Trimming took off 1 base at V and 4 bases at J, with 5 bases between the two ends. Germline CDR1 reads KGHSH; CDR2 reads LQKENI. The CDR3: CASSPLQGNTIYF. The CDR3 DNA reads as TGTGCCAGCTCACCACTACAAGGAAACACCATATATTTT.

The rearrangement joins TRBV7-8 to TRBJ1-1; the match to TRBD1 covers 8 bases. The CDR3 extends over 14 amino acids. With V trimmed by 3 bases and J by 1 base, 1 base remained unmatched. Looked up from germline, CDR1 is SGHVS and CDR2 is FQNEAQ. CDR3 nucleotides: TGTGCCAGCAGCTTGGGGACAGGGAACACTGAAGCTTTCTTT. Translated, it gives CASSLGTGNTEAFF.

The chain joins TRBV6-5 to TRBJ2-1; 11 nucleotides line up with TRBD1. V trimming: 7 bases; J trimming: 10 bases; junction bases outside the gene matches: 9. The length of the CDR3 is 14 residues. CDR1 and CDR2 (germline): MNHEY, SVGAGI. The CDR3 region is CASTPGQGGREQFF. The CDR3 DNA reads TGTGCCAGCACTCCGGGACAGGGGGGCCGGGAGCAGTTCTTC.

V and J are TRBV28 and TRBJ1-4, with a weak D call TRBD1 (5 bases). Trimming stripped 5 bases from V and 7 bases from J, with 17 bases between. The CDR3 runs 15 residues. The germline V gene has CDR1 MDHEN and CDR2 SYDVKM. CDR3 residues: CASSGAGDLSEKLFF. In nucleotides, the CDR3 is TGTGCCAGCAGTGGGGCGGGGGACCTAAGTGAAAAACTGTTTTTT.

The chain couples TRBV27 to TRBJ2-7; 9 bases align to TRBD2. Germline CDR1 is MNHEY and CDR2 is SMNVEV (reference sequence). CDR3 length: 16 amino acids. V was clipped by 6 bases and J by 3 bases; unmatched bases: 12. For the CDR3, the DNA is TGTGCCAGCAGCTCGATGACTAGCGGCCACAACTACGAGCAGTACTTC. This sequence encodes CASSSMTSGHNYEQYF.